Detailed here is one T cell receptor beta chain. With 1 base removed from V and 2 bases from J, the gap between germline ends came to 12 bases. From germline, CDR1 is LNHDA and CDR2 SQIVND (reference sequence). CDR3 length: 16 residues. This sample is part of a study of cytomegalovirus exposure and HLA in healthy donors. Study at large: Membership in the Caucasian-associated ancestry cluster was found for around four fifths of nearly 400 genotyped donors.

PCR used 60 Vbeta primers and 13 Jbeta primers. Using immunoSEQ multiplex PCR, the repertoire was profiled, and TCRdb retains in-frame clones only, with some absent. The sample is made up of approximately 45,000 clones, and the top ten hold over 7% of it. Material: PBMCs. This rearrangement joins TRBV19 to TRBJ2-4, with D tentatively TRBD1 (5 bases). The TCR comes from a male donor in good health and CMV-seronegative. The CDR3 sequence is CASSIGGAGTKNIQYF. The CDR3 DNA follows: TGTGCCAGTAGTATAGGGGGCGCAGGGACCAAAAACATTCAGTACTTC.